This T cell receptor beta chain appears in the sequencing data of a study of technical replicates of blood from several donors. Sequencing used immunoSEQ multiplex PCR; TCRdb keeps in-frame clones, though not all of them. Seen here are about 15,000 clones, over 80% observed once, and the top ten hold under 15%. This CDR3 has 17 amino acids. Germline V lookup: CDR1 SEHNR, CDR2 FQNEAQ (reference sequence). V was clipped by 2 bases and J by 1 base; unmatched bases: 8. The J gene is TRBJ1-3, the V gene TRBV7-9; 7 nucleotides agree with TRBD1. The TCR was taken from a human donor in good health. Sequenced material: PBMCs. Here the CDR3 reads CASSLSQGVPSGNTIYF. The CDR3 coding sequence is TGTGCCAGCAGCTTATCCCAGGGGGTGCCGTCTGGAAACACCATATATTTT.